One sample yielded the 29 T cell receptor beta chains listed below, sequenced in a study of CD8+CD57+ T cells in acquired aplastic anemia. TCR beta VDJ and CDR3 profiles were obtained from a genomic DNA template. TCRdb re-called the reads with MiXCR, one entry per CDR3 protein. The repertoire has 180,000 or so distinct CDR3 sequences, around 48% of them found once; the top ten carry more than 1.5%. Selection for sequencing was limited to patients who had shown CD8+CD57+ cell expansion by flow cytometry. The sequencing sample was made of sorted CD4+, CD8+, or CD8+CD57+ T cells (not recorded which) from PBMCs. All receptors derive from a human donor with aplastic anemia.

The CDR3 spells CASSLARQLGETQYF. The CDR3 region has the DNA TGCGCCAGCAGCTTGGCTCGCCAGCTGGGAGAGACCCAGTACTTC. The rearrangement uses TRBV5-1 and TRBJ2-5; D not resolved. Trimming removed 0 bases at V and 4 bases at J, with 13 bases between. The CDR3 contains 15 residues. Per germline, CDR1 SGHRS and CDR2 YFSETQ.

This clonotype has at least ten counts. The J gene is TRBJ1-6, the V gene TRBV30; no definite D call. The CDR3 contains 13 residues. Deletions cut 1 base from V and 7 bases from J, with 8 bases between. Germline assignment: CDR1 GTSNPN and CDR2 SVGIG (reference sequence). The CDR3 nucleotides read TGTGCCTGGAGTGGGGGATCGAATTCACCCCTCCACTTT. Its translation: CAWSGGSNSPLHF. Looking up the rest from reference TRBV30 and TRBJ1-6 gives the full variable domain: SQTIHQWPATLVQPVGSPLSLECTVEGTSNPNLYWYRQAAGRGLQLLFYSVGIGQISSEVPQNLSASRPQDRQFILSSKKLLLSDSGFYLCAWSGGSNSPLHFGNGTRLTVT.

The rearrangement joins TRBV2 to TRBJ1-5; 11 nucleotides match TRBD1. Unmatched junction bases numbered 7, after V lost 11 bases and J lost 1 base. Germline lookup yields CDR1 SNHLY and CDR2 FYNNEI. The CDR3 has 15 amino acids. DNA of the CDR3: TGTGCCGGGACAGGGGGAATCCTAAGCAATCAGCCCCAGCATTTT. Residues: CAGTGGILSNQPQHF.

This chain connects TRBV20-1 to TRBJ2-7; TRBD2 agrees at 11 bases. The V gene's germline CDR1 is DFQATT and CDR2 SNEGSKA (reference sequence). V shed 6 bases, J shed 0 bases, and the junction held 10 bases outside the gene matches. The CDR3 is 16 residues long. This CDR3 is CSADPGLAESSYEQYF. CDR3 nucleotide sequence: TGCAGTGCCGATCCGGGACTAGCGGAAAGCTCCTACGAGCAGTACTTC.

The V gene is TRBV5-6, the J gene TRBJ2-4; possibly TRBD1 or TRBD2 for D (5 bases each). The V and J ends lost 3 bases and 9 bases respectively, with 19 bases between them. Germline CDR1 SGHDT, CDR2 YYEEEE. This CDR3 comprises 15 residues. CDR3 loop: CASSSGPGTYAIQYF. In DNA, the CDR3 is TGTGCCAGCAGCTCGGGTCCCGGGACGTATGCCATTCAGTACTTC.

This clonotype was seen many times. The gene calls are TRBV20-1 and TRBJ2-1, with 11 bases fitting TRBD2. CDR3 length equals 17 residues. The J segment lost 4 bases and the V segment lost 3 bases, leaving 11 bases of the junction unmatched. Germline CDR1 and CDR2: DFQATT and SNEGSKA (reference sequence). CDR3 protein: CSARDPRLAGPYNEQFF. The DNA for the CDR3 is TGCAGTGCTAGGGACCCCCGACTAGCGGGACCTTACAATGAGCAGTTCTTC.

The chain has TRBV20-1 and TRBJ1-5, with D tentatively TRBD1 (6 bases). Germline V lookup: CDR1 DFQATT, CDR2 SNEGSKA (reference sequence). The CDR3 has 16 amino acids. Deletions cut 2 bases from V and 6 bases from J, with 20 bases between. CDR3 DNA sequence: TGCAGTGCTAGATCCGCAATCAGGGGTGACGGTCAGCCCCAGCATTTT. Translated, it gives CSARSAIRGDGQPQHF.

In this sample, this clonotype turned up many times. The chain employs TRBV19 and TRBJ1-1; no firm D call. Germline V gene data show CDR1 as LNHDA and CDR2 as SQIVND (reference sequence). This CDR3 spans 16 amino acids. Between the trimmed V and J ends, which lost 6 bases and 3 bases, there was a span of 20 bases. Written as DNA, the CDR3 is TGTGCCAGTAGCCGACTTAAGGGTAGTAGGGACACTGAAGCTTTCTTT. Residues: CASSRLKGSRDTEAFF.

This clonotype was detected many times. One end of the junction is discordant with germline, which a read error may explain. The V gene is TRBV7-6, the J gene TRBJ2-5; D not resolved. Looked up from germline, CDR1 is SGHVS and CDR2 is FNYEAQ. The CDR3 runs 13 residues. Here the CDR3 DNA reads TGTGCCAGCAGCTTATGGGGTCAAGCGACCCAGTACTTC. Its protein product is CASSLWGQATQYF.

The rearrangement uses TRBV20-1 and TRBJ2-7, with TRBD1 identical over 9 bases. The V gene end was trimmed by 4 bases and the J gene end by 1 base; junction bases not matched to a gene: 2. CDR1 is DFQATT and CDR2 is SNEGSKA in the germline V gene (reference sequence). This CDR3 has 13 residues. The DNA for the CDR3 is TGCAGTGCTACGGACAGGGGATCCTACGAGCAGTACTTC. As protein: CSATDRGSYEQYF.

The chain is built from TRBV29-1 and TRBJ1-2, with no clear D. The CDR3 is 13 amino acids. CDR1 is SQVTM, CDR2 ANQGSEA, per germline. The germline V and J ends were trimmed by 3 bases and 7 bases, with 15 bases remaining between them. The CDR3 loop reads CSVELLKVGGYTF. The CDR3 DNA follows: TGCAGCGTTGAGTTACTTAAAGTGGGTGGCTACACCTTC.

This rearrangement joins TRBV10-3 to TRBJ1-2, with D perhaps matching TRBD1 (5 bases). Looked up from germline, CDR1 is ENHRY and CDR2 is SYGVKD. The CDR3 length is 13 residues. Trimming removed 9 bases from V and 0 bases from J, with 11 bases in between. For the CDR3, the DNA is TGTGCCATGGGGGGTACGGCTAACTATGGCTACACCTTC. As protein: CAMGGTANYGYTF.

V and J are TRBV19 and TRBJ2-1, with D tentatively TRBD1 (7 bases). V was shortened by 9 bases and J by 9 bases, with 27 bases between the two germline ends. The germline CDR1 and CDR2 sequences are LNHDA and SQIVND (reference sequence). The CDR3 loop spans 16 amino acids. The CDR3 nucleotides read TGTGCCAGCAGCTCGTACCAGGGGGAGGCCGCGGGTGAGCAGTTCTTC. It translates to CASSSYQGEAAGEQFF.

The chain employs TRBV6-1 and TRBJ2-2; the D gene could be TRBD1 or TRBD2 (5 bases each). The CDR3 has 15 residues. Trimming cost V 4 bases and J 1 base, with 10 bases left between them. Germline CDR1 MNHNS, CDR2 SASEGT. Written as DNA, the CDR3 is TGTGCCAGCAGTGGCCGGGGCGGGAACACCGGGGAGCTGTTTTTT. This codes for CASSGRGGNTGELFF.

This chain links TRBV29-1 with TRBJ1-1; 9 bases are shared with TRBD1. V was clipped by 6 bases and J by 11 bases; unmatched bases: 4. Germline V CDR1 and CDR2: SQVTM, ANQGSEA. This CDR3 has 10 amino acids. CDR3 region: CSVLGTGAFF. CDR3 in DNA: TGCAGCGTGCTGGGGACAGGGGCTTTCTTT.

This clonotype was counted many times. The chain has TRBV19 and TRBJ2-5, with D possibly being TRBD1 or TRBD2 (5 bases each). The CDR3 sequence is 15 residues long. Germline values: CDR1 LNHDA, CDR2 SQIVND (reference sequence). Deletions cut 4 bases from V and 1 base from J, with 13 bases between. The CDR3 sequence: CASSKRAQGQETQYF. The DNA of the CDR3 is TGTGCCAGTAGTAAGAGGGCGCAGGGCCAAGAGACCCAGTACTTC.

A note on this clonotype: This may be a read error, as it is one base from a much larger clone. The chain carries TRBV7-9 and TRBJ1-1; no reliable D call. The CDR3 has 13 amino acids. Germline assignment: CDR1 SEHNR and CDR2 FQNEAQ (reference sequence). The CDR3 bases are TGTGCCAGCAGCAGGGAATCCAACACTGGAGCTTTCTTT. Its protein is CASSRESNTGAFF.

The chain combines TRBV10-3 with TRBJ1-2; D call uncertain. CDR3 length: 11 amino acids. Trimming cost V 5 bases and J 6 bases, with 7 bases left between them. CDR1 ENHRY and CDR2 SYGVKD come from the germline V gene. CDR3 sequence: CAISRGNGYTF. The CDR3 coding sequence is TGTGCCATCAGTCGGGGAAATGGCTACACCTTC.

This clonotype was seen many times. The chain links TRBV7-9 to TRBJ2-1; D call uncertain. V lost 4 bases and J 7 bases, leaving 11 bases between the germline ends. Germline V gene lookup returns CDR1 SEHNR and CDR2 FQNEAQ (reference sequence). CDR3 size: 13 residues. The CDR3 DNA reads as TGTGCCAGCAGCTACCGGGCCTGGAATGAGCAGTTCTTC. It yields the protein CASSYRAWNEQFF.

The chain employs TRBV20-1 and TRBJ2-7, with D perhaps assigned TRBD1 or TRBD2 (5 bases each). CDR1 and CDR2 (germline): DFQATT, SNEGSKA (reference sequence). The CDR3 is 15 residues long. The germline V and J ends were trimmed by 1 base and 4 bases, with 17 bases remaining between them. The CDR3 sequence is CSARVPGRNSYEQYF. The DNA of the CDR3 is TGCAGTGCTAGAGTACCGGGACGCAACTCATACGAGCAGTACTTC.

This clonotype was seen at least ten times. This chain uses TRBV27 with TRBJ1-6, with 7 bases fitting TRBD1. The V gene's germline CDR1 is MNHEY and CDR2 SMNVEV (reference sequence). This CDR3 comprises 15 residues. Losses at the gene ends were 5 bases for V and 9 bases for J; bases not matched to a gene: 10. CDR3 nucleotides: TGTGCCAGCAGTCAGCAGGGGGGCGCGTCTTCACCCCTCCACTTT. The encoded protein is CASSQQGGASSPLHF.

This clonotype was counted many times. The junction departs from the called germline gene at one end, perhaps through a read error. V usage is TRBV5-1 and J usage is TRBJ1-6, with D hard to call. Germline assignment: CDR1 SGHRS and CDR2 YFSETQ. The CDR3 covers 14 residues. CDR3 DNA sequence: TGCGCCAGCAGGCCCGAGGGTTTGAATTTACCCCTCCACTTT. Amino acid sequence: CASRPEGLNLPLHF.

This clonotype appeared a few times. The CDR3 sequence is CAWSGTYGYTF. The DNA of the CDR3 is TGTGCCTGGAGTGGGACCTATGGCTACACCTTC. The rearrangement links TRBV30 to TRBJ1-2, with no clear D. CDR3 size: 11 residues. Germline V CDR1 and CDR2: GTSNPN, SVGIG (reference sequence). V was trimmed by 1 base and J by 4 bases, leaving 4 bases between them.

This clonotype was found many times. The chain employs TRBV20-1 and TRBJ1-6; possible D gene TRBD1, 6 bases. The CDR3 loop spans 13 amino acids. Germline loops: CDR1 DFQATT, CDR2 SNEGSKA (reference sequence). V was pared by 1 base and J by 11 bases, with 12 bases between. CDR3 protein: CSARAQGGTPLHF. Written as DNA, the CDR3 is TGCAGTGCTAGAGCACAGGGAGGGACACCCCTCCACTTT.

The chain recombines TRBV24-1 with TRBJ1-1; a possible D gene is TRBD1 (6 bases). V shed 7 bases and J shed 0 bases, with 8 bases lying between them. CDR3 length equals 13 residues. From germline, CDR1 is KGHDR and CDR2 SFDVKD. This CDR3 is CATRDSLNTEAFF. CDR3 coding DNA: TGTGCCACCAGGGACAGCCTGAACACTGAAGCTTTCTTT.

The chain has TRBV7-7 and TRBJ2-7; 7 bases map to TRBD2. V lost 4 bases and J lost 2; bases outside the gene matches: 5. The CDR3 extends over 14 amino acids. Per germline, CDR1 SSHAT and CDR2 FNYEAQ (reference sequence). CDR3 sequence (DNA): TGTGCCAGCAGCTCGGGACTACCTCCCTACGAGCAGTACTTC. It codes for CASSSGLPPYEQYF.

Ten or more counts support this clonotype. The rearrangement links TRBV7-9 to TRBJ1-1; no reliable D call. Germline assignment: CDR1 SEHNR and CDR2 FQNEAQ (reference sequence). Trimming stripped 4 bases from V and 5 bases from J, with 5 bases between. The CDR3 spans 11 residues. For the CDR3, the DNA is TGTGCCAGCAGCTATAGTACTGAAGCTTTCTTT. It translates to CASSYSTEAFF.

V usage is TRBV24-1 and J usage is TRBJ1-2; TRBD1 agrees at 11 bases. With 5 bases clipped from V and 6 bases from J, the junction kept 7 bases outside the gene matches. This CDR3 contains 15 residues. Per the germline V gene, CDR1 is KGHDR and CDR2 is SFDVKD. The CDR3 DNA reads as TGTGCCACCAGTGCGAGGACAGGGGGCGTCGATGGCTACACCTTC. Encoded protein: CATSARTGGVDGYTF.

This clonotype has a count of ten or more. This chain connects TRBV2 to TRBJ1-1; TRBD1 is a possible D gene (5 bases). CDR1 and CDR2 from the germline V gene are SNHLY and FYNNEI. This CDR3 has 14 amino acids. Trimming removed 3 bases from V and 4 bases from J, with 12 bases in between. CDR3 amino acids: CASSDPVGVTEAFF. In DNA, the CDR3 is TGTGCCAGCAGTGATCCTGTAGGGGTCACTGAAGCTTTCTTT.